This T cell receptor (beta chain) was found in a study of T cell responses to AZD1222 COVID-19 vaccine. Overall study results and limits: It was only a handful of AZD1222 recipients who were seropositive at baseline. Without day 14 samples, only post-peak T cell repertoires were studied.

As regards this clone: No antigen is known for it.

Using immunoSEQ multiplex PCR, the repertoire was profiled, and TCRdb retains in-frame clones only, with some absent. Of 150,000 to 200,000 clones in the sample, 85% to 95% were seen once. This CDR3 contains 18 residues. Germline V lookup: CDR1 LGHNA, CDR2 YNFKEQ. Trimming shortened V by 2 bases and J by 10 bases, and 24 bases separated the two germline ends. Sequenced material: peripheral blood, taken 28 days after the second AZD1222 dose. This TCR derives from an adult who received the AZD1222 COVID-19 vaccine. This sequence joins TRBV4-2 and TRBJ1-6; no clear D. The CDR3 DNA is TGTGCCAGCAGCCAACCAGTTCCAGGTGCTCTGGGCCGGTCACCCCTCCACTTT. It encodes CASSQPVPGALGRSPLHF.